This T cell receptor beta chain originates from a study of cytomegalovirus exposure and HLA in healthy donors. Points from the study as a whole: A later analysis found that most CMV-associated TCR beta chains appeared HLA-restricted.

This CDR3 has 15 amino acids. The germline V gene encodes CDR1 MNHEY and CDR2 SVGAGI. V gave up 6 bases and J gave up 0 bases; unmatched junction bases: 7. As concerns this clone: Its antigen remains unidentified.

The study ran its PCR with 60 Vbeta and 13 Jbeta primers. Repertoires were generated with immunoSEQ multiplex PCR, while TCRdb's copy carries only in-frame clones and drops some. This sample's clone table lists 170,000 or so clones. The TCR originated in a man between 25 and 39 years old in good health and CMV-seronegative. The sample consisted of PBMCs. The rearrangement joins TRBV6-5 to TRBJ2-7; 8 positions agree with TRBD1. The DNA of the CDR3 is TGTGCCAGCAGCCCCCGGACAGGGCACTCCTACGAGCAGTACTTC. Amino acid sequence: CASSPRTGHSYEQYF.